This T cell receptor beta chain was found in a study of graft-versus-host responses after intestinal transplantation. Study observations and caveats: GvH clones turned up in recipient marrow; some had shown up first in ileum or blood. Patients with graft-donor T cell macrochimerism had high graft-versus-host to host-versus-graft clonal ratios in allografts.

About this clone: Its matching antigen is unknown.

Here immunoSEQ multiplex PCR was the method, and the copy in TCRdb shows in-frame clones only, minus some. In the table there are tens of thousands of clones, 88% of which are singletons. Looked up from germline, CDR1 is KGHSH and CDR2 is LQKENI. Deletions cut 0 bases from V and 3 bases from J, with 8 bases between. The CDR3 extends over 14 amino acids. This specimen was unstimulated CD4+ T cells sorted from spleen or lymph node cells, taken before transplant. The clonotype comes from a human donor who was the organ donor for an intestinal transplant. The J gene is TRBJ1-2, the V gene TRBV18; weak D call: TRBD1 (5 bases). The CDR3 region has the DNA TGTGCCAGCTCACCACCGGACATCGACTATGGCTACACCTTC. Its protein product is CASSPPDIDYGYTF.